Below are 21 T cell receptor beta chains sequenced from a single sample in a study of T cells in Graves' hyperthyroidism and ophthalmopathy. From RNA transcripts, TCR beta CDR3 regions were amplified. The TCR CDR3 was amplified in a first-round RT-PCR using the HTBI primer set. MiXCR was run by TCRdb on the multiplex PCR reads, yielding one entry per CDR3 protein. The table shows 360,000 or so distinct CDR3 sequences, with roughly 19% occurring only once. Sequenced material: blood. The receptors originated from a woman aged 18 to 35 with Graves' hyperthyroidism.

J is TRBJ2-7 and V is TRBV12-3 or TRBV12-4; D is uncertain. This CDR3 is built from 12 residues. Trimming shortened V by 2 bases and J by 6 bases, and 8 bases separated the two germline ends. As DNA, the CDR3 is TGTGCCAGCAGTTTACCGTCTCCCGAGCAGTACTTC. Translation: CASSLPSPEQYF.

This clonotype occurred many times. This CDR3 reads CASSLRGGINSNQPQHF. CDR3 sequence (DNA): TGTGCCAGCAGTTTGAGAGGGGGAATCAACAGCAATCAGCCCCAGCATTTT. The chain has TRBV12-3 or TRBV12-4 and TRBJ1-5; D may be TRBD1 (6 bases). The CDR3 is made up of 17 amino acids. V was shortened by 3 bases and J by 1 base, with 16 bases between the two germline ends.

This clonotype was detected ten times or more. The chain has TRBV30 and TRBJ1-1; D remains unclear. The CDR3 covers 14 residues. With 3 bases removed from V and 5 bases from J, the gap between germline ends came to 16 bases. Germline V gives CDR1 GTSNPN, CDR2 SVGIG (reference sequence). The CDR3 DNA sequence: TGTGCCTGGAGATTCACCTCCATCGGGACTGAAGCTTTCTTT. It encodes CAWRFTSIGTEAFF.

Many counts were recorded for this clonotype. The CDR3 is CSARDTGGRTEAFF. The CDR3 region has the DNA TGCAGTGCTAGGGACACTGGAGGTAGGACTGAAGCTTTCTTT. The rearrangement links TRBV20-1 to TRBJ1-1; a weak D match, TRBD1 (5 bases). The CDR3 extends over 14 amino acids. Germline V gives CDR1 DFQATT, CDR2 SNEGSKA (reference sequence). V dropped 3 bases and J dropped 5 bases, with 16 bases sitting between them.

The sample holds many counts of this clonotype. The chain has TRBV12-3 or TRBV12-4 and TRBJ2-2, with D perhaps TRBD2 (5 bases). The CDR3 consists of 15 residues. Trimming took off 5 bases at V and 9 bases at J, with 19 bases between the two ends. The CDR3 DNA sequence: TGTGCCAGCAGTGCCCGGGCAGGAGGTAAACGGGAGCTGTTTTTT. Amino acid sequence: CASSARAGGKRELFF.

The sample holds many counts of this clonotype. This CDR3 is CASRRKRYQETQYF. The DNA for the CDR3 is TGTGCCAGCAGGCGTAAGAGGTACCAAGAGACCCAGTACTTC. The genes are TRBV27 and TRBJ2-5; D not certain. The V gene's germline CDR1 is MNHEY and CDR2 SMNVEV (reference sequence). The CDR3 contains 14 residues. V lost 6 bases and J 0 bases, leaving 11 bases between the germline ends.

The gene calls are TRBV20-1 and TRBJ1-5; D uncertain. Germline V CDR1 and CDR2: DFQATT, SNEGSKA (reference sequence). The CDR3 runs to 13 residues. The V end lost 1 base, the J end lost 11 bases, and 15 bases lay between the germline ends. In DNA form, the CDR3 reads TGCAGTGCTAGAGTTGACGGGTCAGGAGCCCAGCATTTT. Its translation: CSARVDGSGAQHF.

Many counts were recorded for this clonotype. This sequence joins TRBV6-5 and TRBJ2-7; 7 bases line up with TRBD2. Per germline, CDR1 MNHEY and CDR2 SVGAGI. This CDR3 contains 16 residues. V gave up 3 bases and J gave up 3 bases; unmatched junction bases: 11. CDR3 in amino acids: CASSYTGGREDYEQYF. CDR3 nucleotide sequence: TGTGCCAGCAGTTATACCGGCGGCCGGGAGGACTACGAGCAGTACTTC.

The chain links TRBV19 to TRBJ1-1; D perhaps matches TRBD1 (5 bases). The germline V gene has CDR1 LNHDA and CDR2 SQIVND (reference sequence). The CDR3 totals 15 residues. Deletions cut 1 base from V and 2 bases from J, with 11 bases between. The CDR3 bases are TGTGCCAGTAGTATAGTGGGGCCTACTAACACTGAAGCTTTCTTT. Protein product: CASSIVGPTNTEAFF.

This clonotype has at least ten counts. The gene calls are TRBV10-3 and TRBJ1-5; the D is unclear. Germline V CDR1 and CDR2: ENHRY, SYGVKD. The CDR3 is made up of 14 amino acids. V gave up 0 bases and J gave up 6 bases, with 9 bases separating them. The CDR3 reads CAISESSGFQPQHF. The CDR3 bases are TGTGCCATCAGTGAGTCGTCGGGCTTTCAGCCCCAGCATTTT.

At least ten counts were recorded for this clonotype. The chain joins TRBV27 to TRBJ2-2; maybe TRBD1 (6 bases). Germline-derived CDR1 and CDR2 are MNHEY and SMNVEV (reference sequence). This CDR3 comprises 17 residues. Trimming removed 2 bases at V and 5 bases at J, with 18 bases between. In nucleotides, the CDR3 is TGTGCCAGCAGTTTAGGATCCGGAAGAAGGGGGACCGGGGAGCTGTTTTTT. As protein: CASSLGSGRRGTGELFF.

This clonotype was counted a few times. This sequence joins TRBV13 and TRBJ2-7, with TRBD1 matching 7 bases. Trimming cost V 3 bases and J 6 bases; bases outside gene matches: 8. Germline V lookup: CDR1 PRHDT, CDR2 FYEKMQ (reference sequence). This CDR3 region has 14 residues. CDR3 bases: TGTGCCAGCAGCTTCGGCAGGGGGAGTGTCGAGCAGTACTTC. Translated, it gives CASSFGRGSVEQYF. Using reference TRBV13 and TRBJ2-7 for the parts outside the CDR3, the full variable domain is AAGVIQSPRHLIKEKRETATLKCYPIPRHDTVYWYQQGPGQDPQFLISFYEKMQSDKGSIPDRFSAQQFSDYHSELNMSSLELGDSALYFCASSFGRGSVEQYFGPGTRLTVT.

Only a few counts were recorded for this clonotype. The chain joins TRBV12-3 or TRBV12-4 to TRBJ2-2; D may be TRBD1 (6 bases). CDR3 length: 15 residues. Trimming took 7 bases from V and 1 from J, leaving 13 bases between them. The CDR3 DNA reads TGTGCCAGCATCAGGGGCGCTCGGAACACCGGGGAGCTGTTTTTT. Translating it yields CASIRGARNTGELFF.

This sequence joins TRBV9 and TRBJ2-3; 8 bases match TRBD2. The CDR3 has 16 residues. V shed 0 bases and J 4 bases; nucleotides not matched to a gene: 7. In germline, CDR1 is SGDLS, CDR2 YYNGEE. The CDR3: CASSVGNSGGSDTQYF. For the CDR3, the DNA is TGTGCCAGCAGCGTAGGGAACAGCGGGGGCTCAGATACGCAGTATTTT.

The chain couples TRBV3-1 to TRBJ1-5; D may be TRBD1 (6 bases). The CDR3 length is 15 residues. V was cut by 1 base and J by 7 bases, with 14 bases left in between. Germline CDR1 reads LGHDT; CDR2 reads YNNKEL (reference sequence). The CDR3 DNA is TGTGCCAGCAGCCAAGGGCGGGGGGCGAGGCAGCCCCAGCATTTT. Protein sequence: CASSQGRGARQPQHF.

Many counts were recorded for this clonotype. J is TRBJ1-1 and V is TRBV6-1; 10 nucleotides agree with TRBD1. Germline V gene data show CDR1 as MNHNS and CDR2 as SASEGT. This CDR3 spans 16 amino acids. The junction had 9 bases not matched to a gene; V was cut back by 7 bases and J by 1 base. CDR3 DNA: TGTGCCAGCACAACCAGGACAGGGGGGAAGAACACTGAAGCTTTCTTT. This translates into CASTTRTGGKNTEAFF.

This clonotype was seen a few times. This chain uses TRBV9 with TRBJ2-7; D might be TRBD1 (7 bases). The CDR3 is made up of 14 amino acids. V gave up 4 bases and J gave up 2 bases, with 13 bases separating them. The germline V gene has CDR1 SGDLS and CDR2 YYNGEE. CDR3 protein: CASSPRGTAYEQYF. CDR3 DNA sequence: TGTGCCAGCAGCCCCCGGGGGACAGCCTACGAGCAGTACTTC. Full variable domain (outside the CDR3, taken from reference TRBV9 and TRBJ2-7): DSGVTQTPKHLITATGQRVTLRCSPRSGDLSVYWYQQSLDQGLQFLIQYYNGEERAKGNILERFSAQQFPDLHSELNLSSLELGDSALYFCASSPRGTAYEQYFGPGTRLTVT.

This clonotype appeared many times. This sequence joins TRBV30 and TRBJ1-2; D call uncertain. Trimming pared 1 base from V and 6 bases from J, leaving 9 bases between. CDR3 length equals 12 residues. Germline CDR1 and CDR2: GTSNPN and SVGIG (reference sequence). CDR3: CAWSGPGNGYTF. CDR3 bases: TGTGCCTGGAGTGGACCGGGAAATGGCTACACCTTC.

There are many counts of this clonotype. The chain is built from TRBV28 and TRBJ1-3, with 9 bases lining up with TRBD1. V trimming: 6 bases; J trimming: 2 bases; junction bases outside the gene matches: 8. Germline values: CDR1 MDHEN, CDR2 SYDVKM. The CDR3 extends over 16 amino acids. CDR3 DNA: TGTGCCAGCAGCCGGACCGGGACAGGGCCTGGAAACACCATATATTTT. Its translation: CASSRTGTGPGNTIYF.

The table lists this clonotype with a few counts. The genes are TRBV4-1 and TRBJ2-5; 11 nucleotides agree with TRBD1. Germline CDR1 is MGHRA and CDR2 is YSYEKL. With V trimmed by 2 bases and J by 0 bases, 5 bases remained unmatched. This CDR3 contains 17 residues. CDR3 amino acids: CASSQRGQGANQETQYF. CDR3 bases: TGCGCCAGCAGCCAAAGAGGACAGGGGGCAAACCAAGAGACCCAGTACTTC.

This clonotype has at least ten counts. The chain employs TRBV6-1 and TRBJ2-7; 7 bases line up with TRBD2. From germline, CDR1 is MNHNS and CDR2 SASEGT. V dropped 1 base and J dropped 0; count of bases not matched to a gene: 3. The CDR3 is 15 amino acids. CDR3 nucleotides: TGTGCCAGCAGTGAAGGCGGGGGAAGCTCCTACGAGCAGTACTTC. Translation gives CASSEGGGSSYEQYF.